This passage covers 16 T cell receptor beta chains from one sample sequenced in a study of T-cell memory formation after mild COVID-19. MiXCR was run by TCRdb on the 5' RACE reads, yielding one entry per CDR3 protein. The data hold hundreds of thousands of distinct CDR3 sequences, with roughly 17% observed a single time. The sequenced material came from PBMCs or a T cell subset sorted from them (not recorded which). The receptors were sampled from an adult woman who had mild COVID-19 (a few samples of this study predate the infection). Cell type and time point are not known.

This clonotype was detected only a few times. The germline gene is not matched at one end of the junction; a read error may be the cause. The chain joins TRBV20-1 to TRBJ2-7, with 9 positions matching TRBD2. There are 13 residues in the CDR3. The germline V gene encodes CDR1 DFQATT and CDR2 SNEGSKA (reference sequence). CDR3 sequence: CRARREGSYEQYF. CDR3 DNA: TGCCGTGCTCGGCGGGAGGGATCCTACGAGCAGTACTTC.

This clonotype was detected a few times. The V call is TRBV15, the J call TRBJ2-3; 14 nucleotides line up with TRBD2. From germline, CDR1 is LNHNV and CDR2 YYDKDF (reference sequence). V lost 4 bases, J lost 5 bases, and 5 bases stayed unmatched. The CDR3 is 16 amino acids. This CDR3 is CATSTPGLAGVDTQYF. The CDR3, as DNA: TGTGCCACCAGCACACCGGGACTAGCGGGAGTAGATACGCAGTATTTT.

This chain uses TRBV27 with TRBJ2-6; D might be TRBD2 (6 bases). V was pared by 6 bases and J by 0 bases, with 12 bases between. In germline, CDR1 is MNHEY, CDR2 SMNVEV (reference sequence). This CDR3 has 16 residues. The CDR3 loop reads CASRGRRGSGANVLTF. For the CDR3, the DNA is TGTGCCAGCAGGGGAAGGAGGGGCTCTGGGGCCAACGTCCTGACTTTC.

The CDR3 bases are TGTGCCAGCAGTCCTCGGAGTGTGAGAAATGAGCAGTTCTTC. Residues: CASSPRSVRNEQFF. The rearrangement links TRBV12-3 or TRBV12-4 to TRBJ2-1; no clear D gene. Trimming took 5 bases from V and 7 from J, leaving 15 bases between them. The CDR3 extends over 14 amino acids.

This clonotype was picked up many times. V and J are TRBV2 and TRBJ2-3; D call uncertain. Germline CDR1 is SNHLY and CDR2 is FYNNEI. Trimming pared 3 bases from V and 4 bases from J, leaving 8 bases between. CDR3 length: 13 amino acids. The CDR3 coding sequence is TGTGCCAGCAGTGAGCAGGCGGCAGATACGCAGTATTTT. Its translation: CASSEQAADTQYF.

There are a few counts of this clonotype. This sequence joins TRBV6-5 and TRBJ1-2; tentative D call: TRBD1 (5 bases). Germline CDR1 and CDR2: MNHEY and SVGAGI. This CDR3 has 14 amino acids. Trimming took 5 bases from V and 0 from J, leaving 10 bases between them. Written as DNA, the CDR3 is TGTGCCAGCAGTCAGACAGCTTCTAACTATGGCTACACCTTC. Amino acids: CASSQTASNYGYTF.

In its sample, this clonotype was seen a few times. The chain recombines TRBV5-5 with TRBJ1-1, with D unresolved. Trimming removed 6 bases at V and 2 bases at J, with 11 bases between. Germline V lookup: CDR1 SGHKS, CDR2 YYEKEE (reference sequence). The CDR3 loop spans 13 amino acids. As DNA, the CDR3 is TGTGCCAGCAAGCGGGTCGGAAACACTGAAGCTTTCTTT. This codes for CASKRVGNTEAFF. Looking up the rest from reference TRBV5-5 and TRBJ1-1 gives the full variable domain: DAGVTQSPTHLIKTRGQQVTLRCSPISGHKSVSWYQQVLGQGPQFIFQYYEKEERGRGNFPDRFSARQFPNYSSELNVNALLLGDSALYLCASKRVGNTEAFFGQGTRLTVV.

J is TRBJ2-1 and V is TRBV5-6, with 13 bases fitting TRBD2. The CDR3 covers 18 residues. Trimming cost V 5 bases and J 1 base; bases outside gene matches: 9. The V gene's germline CDR1 is SGHDT and CDR2 YYEEEE. In DNA form, the CDR3 reads TGTGCCAGCAGGAGGACTAGCGGGAGTAGTTGGTCCTACAATGAGCAGTTCTTC. Translated: CASRRTSGSSWSYNEQFF.

J is TRBJ2-1 and V is TRBV3-1; D remains unclear. Germline loops: CDR1 LGHDT, CDR2 YNNKEL (reference sequence). The CDR3 is 14 residues long. V dropped 1 base and J dropped 4 bases, with 8 bases sitting between them. This CDR3 is CASSQVVWYNEQFF. The CDR3, as DNA: TGTGCCAGCAGCCAAGTGGTTTGGTACAATGAGCAGTTCTTC.

This clonotype turned up a few times. The gene calls are TRBV7-9 and TRBJ2-1, with 7 bases fitting TRBD2. Germline V CDR1 and CDR2: SEHNR, FQNEAQ (reference sequence). Unmatched junction bases numbered 7, after V lost 2 bases and J lost 3 bases. The CDR3 is made up of 16 amino acids. CDR3 region: CASSLLVGRNYNEQFF. The CDR3, as DNA: TGTGCCAGCAGCTTACTTGTCGGGAGGAACTACAATGAGCAGTTCTTC.

This clonotype was detected only a few times. The rearrangement uses TRBV4-2 and TRBJ2-5; D ambiguous. From germline, CDR1 is LGHNA and CDR2 YNFKEQ. There are 16 residues in the CDR3. Trimming took 1 base from V and 0 from J, leaving 12 bases between them. The DNA for the CDR3 is TGTGCCAGCAGCCAAGTCGGCTTAGATAACCAAGAGACCCAGTACTTC. Protein: CASSQVGLDNQETQYF.

The table lists this clonotype with a few counts. This sequence joins TRBV9 and TRBJ1-3, with D perhaps matching TRBD1 (5 bases). Germline V gene data show CDR1 as SGDLS and CDR2 as YYNGEE. The CDR3 loop spans 14 amino acids. Trimming pared 1 base from V and 4 bases from J, leaving 9 bases between. Written as DNA, the CDR3 is TGTGCCAGCAGCGTACGGGGGTCCGGAAACACCATATATTTT. This encodes CASSVRGSGNTIYF.

A few counts support this clonotype. The J gene is TRBJ2-7, the V gene TRBV18, with 7 bases that match TRBD1. J lost 3 bases, V lost 3 bases, and 14 bases had no gene match. The CDR3 loop spans 17 amino acids. The germline V gene encodes CDR1 KGHSH and CDR2 LQKENI. CDR3 DNA sequence: TGTGCCAGCTCACCTTATCCGACAGGGTCGGTTTTCTACGAGCAGTACTTC. Its translation is CASSPYPTGSVFYEQYF. Supplemented by reference TRBV18 and TRBJ2-7, the full variable domain reads NAGVMQNPRHLVRRRGQEARLRCSPMKGHSHVYWYRQLPEEGLKFMVYLQKENIIDESGMPKERFSAEFPKEGPSILRIQQVVRGDSAAYFCASSPYPTGSVFYEQYFGPGTRLTVT.

CDR3 sequence reads: CASSNVASSLNYEQYF. As DNA, the CDR3 is TGTGCCAGCAGCAATGTGGCCTCGTCCTTGAACTACGAGCAGTACTTC. The chain joins TRBV21-1 to TRBJ2-7. TRBV21-1 is a pseudogene. The CDR3 has 16 amino acids.

This clonotype occurred a few times. V and J are TRBV5-1 and TRBJ2-5; D is perhaps TRBD2 (7 bases). Germline loops: CDR1 SGHRS, CDR2 YFSETQ. Deletions cut 7 bases from V and 2 bases from J, with 12 bases between. The CDR3 length is 13 residues. The CDR3 bases are TGCGCCAGCCTCAAGGGGGGGCAAGAGACCCAGTACTTC. It is translated as CASLKGGQETQYF.

This clonotype has more than one count but fewer than ten. V and J are TRBV7-9 and TRBJ2-1, with D perhaps TRBD2 (6 bases). V lost 4 bases and J lost 4, with 23 bases in between. Germline V CDR1 and CDR2: SEHNR, FQNEAQ (reference sequence). The CDR3 spans 18 residues. The CDR3 region has the DNA TGTGCCAGCAGCTATTACCCTCCATCTCGCGGGACTTACAATGAGCAGTTCTTC. This translates into CASSYYPPSRGTYNEQFF.